These 10 T cell receptor beta chains came from one sample sequenced in a study of T cells in narcolepsy. The assay was immunoSEQ multiplex PCR, and TCRdb's table has in-frame clones only and misses some. The sample includes approximately 35,000 clones, more than 70% of them seen just once. Sequencing was carried out using memory (CD45RA-) CD4+ T cells from blood. The source of these receptors is a human donor in good health.

A few counts support this clone. The chain couples TRBV14 to TRBJ1-2; D gene uncertain. The V and J ends lost 0 bases and 3 bases respectively, with 5 bases between them. This CDR3 has 13 amino acids. Germline loops: CDR1 SGHDN, CDR2 FVKESK. The CDR3 nucleotides are TGTGCCAGCAGCCAAGACAGAGACTATGGCTACACCTTC. Encoded protein: CASSQDRDYGYTF.

The CDR3 protein is CASSGGGPGNTIYF. The CDR3 DNA follows: TGCGCCAGCAGCGGGGGGGGGCCTGGAAACACCATATATTTT. V usage is TRBV5-1 and J usage is TRBJ1-3, with D tentatively TRBD1 (6 bases). Germline V gives CDR1 SGHRS, CDR2 YFSETQ. The CDR3 sequence is 14 residues long. The V gene lost 4 bases and the J gene lost 2 bases, with 10 bases spanning the gap.

The chain recombines TRBV7-9 with TRBJ2-2; 10 bases map to TRBD1. Germline lookup yields CDR1 SEHNR and CDR2 FQNEAQ (reference sequence). This CDR3 comprises 17 residues. After removal of 5 bases from V and 4 bases from J, the junction contained 10 bases not matched to a gene. DNA for the CDR3: TGTGCCAGCAGCCGTACTGGGACAGGGGTCCCCACCGGGGAGCTGTTTTTT. It yields the protein CASSRTGTGVPTGELFF.

This clone was observed a few times. The chain recombines TRBV10-3 with TRBJ2-7; TRBD1 matches 7 bases. The CDR3 is made up of 12 amino acids. V shed 4 bases and J 3 bases; nucleotides not matched to a gene: 0. Germline values: CDR1 ENHRY, CDR2 SYGVKD. The CDR3 nucleotides read TGTGCCATCAGTGCAGGGGGCTACGAGCAGTACTTC. It codes for CAISAGGYEQYF.

The V gene is TRBV11-2, the J gene TRBJ2-2; 11 bases map to TRBD2. V gave up 1 base and J gave up 4 bases; unmatched junction bases: 2. Germline loops: CDR1 SGHAT, CDR2 FQNNGV. The CDR3 loop spans 16 amino acids. CDR3 nucleotide sequence: TGTGCCAGCAGCTTAGGACTAGCGGGGCCCACCGGGGAGCTGTTTTTT. It codes for CASSLGLAGPTGELFF. Using reference TRBV11-2 and TRBJ2-2 for the parts outside the CDR3, the full variable domain is EAGVAQSPRYKIIEKRQSVAFWCNPISGHATLYWYQQILGQGPKLLIQFQNNGVVDDSQLPKDRFSAERLKGVDSTLKIQPAKLEDSAVYLCASSLGLAGPTGELFFGEGSRLTVL.

Worth noting for this clone: This CDR3 is also generated by other DNA sequences in the sample. V is TRBV5-6 and J is TRBJ1-1; no reliable D call. CDR3 length: 15 residues. V lost 4 bases to trimming and J lost 1 base, with 14 bases between them. Germline V gene data show CDR1 as SGHDT and CDR2 as YYEEEE. In DNA, the CDR3 is TGTGCCAGCAGCCTCCTACAGAGGAAGAACACTGAAGCTTTCTTT. It yields the protein CASSLLQRKNTEAFF.

CDR3 DNA: TGTGCCAGCAGCTTGGAGGGACAGGGGGCGTCCGGGGAGCTGTTTTTT. Amino acids: CASSLEGQGASGELFF. The V call is TRBV7-3, the J call TRBJ2-2; the match to TRBD1 covers 12 bases. Germline loops: CDR1 SGHTA, CDR2 FQGTGA. With 3 bases clipped from V and 6 bases from J, the junction kept 5 bases outside the gene matches. The CDR3 sequence is 16 residues long.

The chain joins TRBV5-4 to TRBJ2-3; D is ambiguous. The germline CDR1 and CDR2 sequences are SGHNT and YYREEE (reference sequence). This CDR3 has 17 residues. V was trimmed by 0 bases and J by 3 bases, leaving 17 bases between them. For the CDR3, the DNA is TGTGCCAGCAGCTTGGCGCGACTGGCAGTCGGGACAGATACGCAGTATTTT. It yields the protein CASSLARLAVGTDTQYF.

The rearrangement links TRBV18 to TRBJ2-2; D tentatively fits TRBD1 or TRBD2 (5 bases each). The V end was cut by 6 bases, the J end by 7 bases, with 12 bases between. The CDR3 runs to 13 residues. Germline CDR1 KGHSH, CDR2 LQKENI. The CDR3 here is CASSTVGDGELFF. The CDR3, as DNA: TGTGCCAGCTCCACCGTGGGGGACGGGGAGCTGTTTTTT.

This clone has a handful of counts. The J gene is TRBJ2-1, the V gene TRBV2, with 8 positions matching TRBD2. Germline V gene sequence: CDR1 SNHLY, CDR2 FYNNEI. Germline trimming cut 7 bases from V and 9 bases from J; bases unmatched to any gene: 17. This CDR3 region has 16 residues. CDR3: CASNLFSGTPSSEQFF. CDR3 sequence (DNA): TGTGCCAGCAATCTTTTTAGCGGGACGCCCTCGAGTGAGCAGTTCTTC.